This T cell receptor beta chain was observed in a study of blood T cell repertoires in COVID-19. Using immunoSEQ multiplex PCR, the repertoire was profiled, and TCRdb retains in-frame clones only, with some absent. Among approximately 90,000 clones listed, 65% to 90% were seen once. V was shortened by 4 bases and J by 5 bases, with 9 bases between the two germline ends. The CDR3 is made up of 13 amino acids. Germline V gives CDR1 SGHTA, CDR2 FQGNSA. Sequencing input: peripheral blood. This sequence joins TRBV7-2 and TRBJ2-4, with D maybe TRBD1 (5 bases). The receptor's source is a man older than 75 with active or convalescent COVID-19. Here the CDR3 reads CASSSRQQNIQYF. The CDR3 region has the DNA TGTGCCAGCAGCTCTCGACAGCAAAACATTCAGTACTTC.